The clone carrying this T cell receptor (beta chain) was observed a few times. Its antigen remains unknown. This entry comes from a study of beta chain features in type 1 diabetes. Isolated RNA was reverse transcribed in full, so expressed TCRB transcripts were sequenced. Produced via immunoSEQ multiplex PCR; TCRdb's table is partial and in-frame only. The table has hundreds of thousands of clones, 11% to 15% seen once. Study-wide results and limits: People with Type 1 diabetes carried modestly yet significantly shorter TCRB CDR3s in all four CD4+ subsets.

Sequencing was performed on naive CD4+ T cells from blood. This clonotype was obtained from a young man with type 1 diabetes.

The CDR3 nucleotides are TGTGCCAGCTCCTACGGGACATCCTATGGCTACACCTTC. This encodes CASSYGTSYGYTF. The rearrangement links TRBV14 to TRBJ1-2; D may be TRBD1 (6 bases). There are 13 residues in the CDR3. The V end lost 8 bases, the J end lost 4 bases, and 14 bases lay between the germline ends. Germline CDR1 reads SGHDN; CDR2 reads FVKESK.